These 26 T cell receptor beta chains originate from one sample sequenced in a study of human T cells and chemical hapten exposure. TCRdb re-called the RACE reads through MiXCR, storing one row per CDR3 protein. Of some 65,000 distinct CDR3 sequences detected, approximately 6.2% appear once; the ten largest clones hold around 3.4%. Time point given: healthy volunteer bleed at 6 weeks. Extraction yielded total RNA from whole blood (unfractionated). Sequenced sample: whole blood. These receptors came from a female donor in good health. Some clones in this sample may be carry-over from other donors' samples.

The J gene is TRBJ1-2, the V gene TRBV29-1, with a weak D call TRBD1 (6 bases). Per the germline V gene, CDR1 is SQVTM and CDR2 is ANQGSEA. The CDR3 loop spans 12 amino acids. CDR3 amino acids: CNAAGEGYGYTF. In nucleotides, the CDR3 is TGCAACGCTGCAGGGGAGGGCTATGGCTACACCTTC.

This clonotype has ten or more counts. CDR3 in DNA: TGCGCCAGCAGCTTGGTGGGCGGAGACAATGAGCAGTTCTTC. Encoded protein: CASSLVGGDNEQFF. The rearrangement links TRBV5-1 to TRBJ2-1; no clear D. V was trimmed by 0 bases and J by 5 bases, leaving 9 bases between them. The CDR3 is 14 amino acids. Germline values: CDR1 SGHRS, CDR2 YFSETQ.

The CDR3 here is CASSDRTGNTEAFF. CDR3 sequence (DNA): TGTGCCAGCAGTGACCGTACAGGGAACACTGAAGCTTTCTTT. The chain employs TRBV25-1 and TRBJ1-1; D possibly corresponds to TRBD1 (5 bases). The V end was cut by 3 bases, the J end by 1 base, with 9 bases between. The germline V gene encodes CDR1 MGHDK and CDR2 SYGVNS. This CDR3 contains 14 residues.

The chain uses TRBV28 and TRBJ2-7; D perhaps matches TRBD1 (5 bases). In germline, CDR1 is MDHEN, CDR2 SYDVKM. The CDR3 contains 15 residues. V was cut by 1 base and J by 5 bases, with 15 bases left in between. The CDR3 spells CASSLSAGWRHEQYF. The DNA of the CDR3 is TGTGCCAGCAGTTTATCAGCAGGGTGGCGCCACGAGCAGTACTTC.

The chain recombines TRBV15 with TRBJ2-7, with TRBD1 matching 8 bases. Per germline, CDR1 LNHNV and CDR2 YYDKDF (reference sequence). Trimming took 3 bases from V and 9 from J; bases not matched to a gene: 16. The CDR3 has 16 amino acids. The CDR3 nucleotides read TGTGCCACCAGCAGTTCCAGGGGAACAGGGGGTCTGGTGCAGTACTTC. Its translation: CATSSSRGTGGLVQYF.

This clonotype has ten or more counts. The CDR3 DNA follows: TGCAGTGCTAGAGATTATCGACAGGGGGCGAATTCACCCCTCCACTTT. It is translated as CSARDYRQGANSPLHF. V and J are TRBV20-1 and TRBJ1-6; 10 bases agree with TRBD1. V was pared by 0 bases and J by 7 bases, with 6 bases of the junction left unmatched. Germline V CDR1 and CDR2: DFQATT, SNEGSKA (reference sequence). The CDR3 covers 16 residues.

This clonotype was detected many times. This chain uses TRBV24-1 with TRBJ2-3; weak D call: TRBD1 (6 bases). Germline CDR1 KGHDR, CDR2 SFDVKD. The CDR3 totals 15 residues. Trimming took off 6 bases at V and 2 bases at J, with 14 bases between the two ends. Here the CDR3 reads CATSRTAGNTDTQYF. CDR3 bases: TGTGCCACCAGTCGGACAGCAGGAAACACAGATACGCAGTATTTT.

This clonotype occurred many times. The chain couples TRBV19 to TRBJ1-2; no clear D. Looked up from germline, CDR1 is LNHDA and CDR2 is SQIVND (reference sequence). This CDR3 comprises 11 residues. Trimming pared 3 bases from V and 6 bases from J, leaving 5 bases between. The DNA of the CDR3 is TGTGCCAGTAGTATCGGGCATGGCTACACCTTC. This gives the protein CASSIGHGYTF.

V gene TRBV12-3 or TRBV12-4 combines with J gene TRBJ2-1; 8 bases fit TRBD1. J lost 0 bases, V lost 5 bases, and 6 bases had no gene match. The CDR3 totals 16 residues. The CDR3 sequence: CASSGTGVSSYNEQFF. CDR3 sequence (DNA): TGTGCCAGCAGTGGGACAGGTGTAAGCTCCTACAATGAGCAGTTCTTC.

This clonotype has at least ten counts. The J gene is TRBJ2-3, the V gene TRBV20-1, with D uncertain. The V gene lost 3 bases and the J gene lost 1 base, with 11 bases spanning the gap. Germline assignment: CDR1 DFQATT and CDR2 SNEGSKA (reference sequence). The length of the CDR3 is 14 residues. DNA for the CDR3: TGCAGTGCTAGTCAAGGGATCGGCACAGATACGCAGTATTTT. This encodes CSASQGIGTDTQYF.

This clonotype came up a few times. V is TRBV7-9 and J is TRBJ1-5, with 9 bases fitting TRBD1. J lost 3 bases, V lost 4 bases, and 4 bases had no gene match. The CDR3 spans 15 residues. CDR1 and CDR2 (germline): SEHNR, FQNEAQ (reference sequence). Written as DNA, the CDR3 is TGTGCCAGCAGCTATGGGACAGGGTACAATCAGCCCCAGCATTTT. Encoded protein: CASSYGTGYNQPQHF.

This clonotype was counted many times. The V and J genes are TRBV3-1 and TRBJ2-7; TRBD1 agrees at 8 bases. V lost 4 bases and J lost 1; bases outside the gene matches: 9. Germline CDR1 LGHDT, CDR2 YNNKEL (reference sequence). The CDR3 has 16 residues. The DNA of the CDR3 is TGTGCCAGCAGCCCCCGGACAGGGACTTTTTCCTACGAGCAGTACTTC. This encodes CASSPRTGTFSYEQYF.

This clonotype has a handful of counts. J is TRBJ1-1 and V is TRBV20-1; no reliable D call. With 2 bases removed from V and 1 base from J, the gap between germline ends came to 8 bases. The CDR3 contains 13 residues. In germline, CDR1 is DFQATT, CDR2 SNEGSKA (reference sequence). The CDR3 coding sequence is TGCAGTGCTAGACAAAGAACGAACACTGAAGCTTTCTTT. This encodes CSARQRTNTEAFF.

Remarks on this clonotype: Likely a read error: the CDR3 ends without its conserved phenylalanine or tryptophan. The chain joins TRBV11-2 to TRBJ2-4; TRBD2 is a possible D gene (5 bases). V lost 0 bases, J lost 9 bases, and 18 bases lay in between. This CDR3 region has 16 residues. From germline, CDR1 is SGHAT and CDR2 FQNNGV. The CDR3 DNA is TGTGCCAGCAGCTTAGATCTTGTAGAGGGAGACGGCATTCAGTACCTC. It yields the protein CASSLDLVEGDGIQYL.

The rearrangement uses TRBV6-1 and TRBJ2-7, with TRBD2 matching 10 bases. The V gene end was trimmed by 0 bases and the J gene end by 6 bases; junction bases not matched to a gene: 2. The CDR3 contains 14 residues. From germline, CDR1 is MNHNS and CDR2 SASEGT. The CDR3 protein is CASSEALAGAEQYF. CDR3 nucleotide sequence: TGTGCCAGCAGTGAAGCCCTAGCGGGAGCCGAGCAGTACTTC.

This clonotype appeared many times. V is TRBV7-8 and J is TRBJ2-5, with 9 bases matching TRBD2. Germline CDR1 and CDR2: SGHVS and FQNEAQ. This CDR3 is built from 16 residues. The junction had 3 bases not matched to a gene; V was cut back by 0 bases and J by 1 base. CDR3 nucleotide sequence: TGTGCCAGCAGCTTAGCACTAGCGGGTACCCAAGAGACCCAGTACTTC. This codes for CASSLALAGTQETQYF.

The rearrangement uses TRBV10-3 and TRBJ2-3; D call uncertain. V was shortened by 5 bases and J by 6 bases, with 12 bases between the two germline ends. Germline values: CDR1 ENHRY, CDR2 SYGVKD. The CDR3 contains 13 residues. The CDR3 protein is CAISLTGVDTQYF. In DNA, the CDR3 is TGTGCCATCAGTCTGACTGGGGTCGATACGCAGTATTTT.

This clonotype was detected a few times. CDR3 residues: CASSRSGNDEAFF. The CDR3 bases are TGTGCCAGCAGCCGCTCGGGAAACGATGAAGCTTTCTTT. This chain connects TRBV11-3 to TRBJ1-1; no definite D call. The germline CDR1 and CDR2 sequences are SGHNT and YENEEA. The CDR3 has 13 amino acids. V was cut by 5 bases and J by 7 bases, with 14 bases left in between. Based on the CDR3 plus reference TRBV11-3 and TRBJ1-1, the full variable domain is EAGVVQSPRYKIIEKKQPVAFWCNPISGHNTLYWYLQNLGQGPELLIRYENEEAVDDSQLPKDRFSAERLKGVDSTLKIQPAELGDSAVYLCASSRSGNDEAFFGQGTRLTVV.

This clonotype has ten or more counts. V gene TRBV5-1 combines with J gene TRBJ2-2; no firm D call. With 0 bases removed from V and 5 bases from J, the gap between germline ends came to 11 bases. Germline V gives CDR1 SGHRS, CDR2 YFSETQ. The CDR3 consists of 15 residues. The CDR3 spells CASSLDEPGTGELFF. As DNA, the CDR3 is TGCGCCAGCAGCTTGGACGAACCTGGGACCGGGGAGCTGTTTTTT. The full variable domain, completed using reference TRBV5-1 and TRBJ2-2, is KAGVTQTPRYLIKTRGQQVTLSCSPISGHRSVSWYQQTPGQGLQFLFEYFSETQRNKGNFPGRFSGRQFSNSRSEMNVSTLELGDSALYLCASSLDEPGTGELFFGEGSRLTVL.

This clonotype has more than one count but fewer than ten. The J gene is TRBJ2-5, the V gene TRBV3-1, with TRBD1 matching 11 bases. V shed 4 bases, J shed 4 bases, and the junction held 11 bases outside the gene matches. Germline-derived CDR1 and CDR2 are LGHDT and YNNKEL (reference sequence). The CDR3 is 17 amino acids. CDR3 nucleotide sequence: TGTGCCAGCAGCCGCTACATCAGGACAGGGGGCGTAGAGACCCAGTACTTC. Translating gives CASSRYIRTGGVETQYF.

CDR3 DNA: TGTGCCAGCTCTAAGGGGGATCTCCGGGAGCAGTACTTC. It specifies CASSKGDLREQYF. The chain couples TRBV28 to TRBJ2-7; D is possibly TRBD1 (6 bases). Trimming took 8 bases from V and 7 from J, leaving 18 bases between them. Germline assignment: CDR1 MDHEN and CDR2 SYDVKM. The CDR3 runs to 13 residues.

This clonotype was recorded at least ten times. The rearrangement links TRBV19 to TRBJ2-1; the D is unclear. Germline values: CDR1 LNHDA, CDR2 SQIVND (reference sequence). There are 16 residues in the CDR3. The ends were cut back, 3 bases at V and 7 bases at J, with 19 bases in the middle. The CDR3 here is CASSIRADSPSNEQFF. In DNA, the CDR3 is TGTGCCAGTAGTATTCGGGCGGATTCCCCTTCTAATGAGCAGTTCTTC. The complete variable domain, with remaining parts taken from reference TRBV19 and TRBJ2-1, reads DGGITQSPKYLFRKEGQNVTLSCEQNLNHDAMYWYRQDPGQGLRLIYYSQIVNDFQKGDIAEGYSVSREKKESFPLTVTSAQKNPTAFYLCASSIRADSPSNEQFFGPGTRLTVL.

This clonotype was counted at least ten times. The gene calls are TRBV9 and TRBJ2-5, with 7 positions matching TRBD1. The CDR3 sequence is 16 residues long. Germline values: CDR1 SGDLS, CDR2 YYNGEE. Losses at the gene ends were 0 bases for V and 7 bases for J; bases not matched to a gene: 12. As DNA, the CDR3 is TGTGCCAGCAGCGTAGGGCCATCGCAGGGGGTTGCGACCCAGTACTTC. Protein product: CASSVGPSQGVATQYF.

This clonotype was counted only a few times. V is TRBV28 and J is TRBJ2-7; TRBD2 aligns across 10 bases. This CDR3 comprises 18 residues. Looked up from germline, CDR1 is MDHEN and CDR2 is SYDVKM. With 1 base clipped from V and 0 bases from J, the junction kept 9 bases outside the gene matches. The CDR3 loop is CASSLYLRLAGSSYEQYF. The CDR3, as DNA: TGTGCCAGCAGTTTATATCTCCGACTAGCGGGTTCCTCCTACGAGCAGTACTTC.

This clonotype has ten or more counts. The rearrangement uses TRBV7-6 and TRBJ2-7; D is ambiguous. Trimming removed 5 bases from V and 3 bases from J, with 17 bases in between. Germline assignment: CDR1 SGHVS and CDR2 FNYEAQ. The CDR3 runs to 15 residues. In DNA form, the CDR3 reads TGTGCCAGCAGCCTCCAGGTGGGATACGACTACGAGCAGTACTTC. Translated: CASSLQVGYDYEQYF.

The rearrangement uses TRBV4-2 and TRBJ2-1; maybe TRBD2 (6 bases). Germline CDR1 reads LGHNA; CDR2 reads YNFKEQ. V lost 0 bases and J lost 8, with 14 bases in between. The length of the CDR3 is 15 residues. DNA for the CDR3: TGTGCCAGCAGCCAAGATACCGGGAGAGCGGATGAGCAGTTCTTC. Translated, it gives CASSQDTGRADEQFF.